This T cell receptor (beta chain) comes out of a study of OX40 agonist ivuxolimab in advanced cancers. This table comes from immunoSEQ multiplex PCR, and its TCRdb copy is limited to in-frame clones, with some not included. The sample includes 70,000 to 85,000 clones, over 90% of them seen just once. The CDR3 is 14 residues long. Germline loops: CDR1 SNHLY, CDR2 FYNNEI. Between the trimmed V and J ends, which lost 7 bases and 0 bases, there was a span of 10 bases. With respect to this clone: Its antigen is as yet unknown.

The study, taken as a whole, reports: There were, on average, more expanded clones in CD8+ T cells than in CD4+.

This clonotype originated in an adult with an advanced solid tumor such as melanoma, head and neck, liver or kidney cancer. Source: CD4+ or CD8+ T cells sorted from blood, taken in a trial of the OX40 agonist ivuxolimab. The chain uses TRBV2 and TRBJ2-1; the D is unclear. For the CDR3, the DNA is TGTGCCAGCAAGGCCTCTAACTCCTACAATGAGCAGTTCTTC. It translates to CASKASNSYNEQFF.